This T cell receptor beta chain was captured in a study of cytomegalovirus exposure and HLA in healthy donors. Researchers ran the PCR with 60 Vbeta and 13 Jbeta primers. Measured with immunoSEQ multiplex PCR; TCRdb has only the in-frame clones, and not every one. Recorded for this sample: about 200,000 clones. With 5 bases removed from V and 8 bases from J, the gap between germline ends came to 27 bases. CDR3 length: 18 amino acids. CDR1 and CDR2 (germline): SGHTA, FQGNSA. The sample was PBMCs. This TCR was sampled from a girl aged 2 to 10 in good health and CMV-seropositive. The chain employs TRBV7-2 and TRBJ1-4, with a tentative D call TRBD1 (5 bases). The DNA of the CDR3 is TGTGCCAGCAGCGACCAGATGAAAGACAGTCTCTTTGGAGAAAAACTGTTTTTT. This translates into CASSDQMKDSLFGEKLFF.